This entry lists 4 T cell receptor beta chains sequenced from one sample in a study of blood T cells in healthy people across ages. With a J-beta primer mix and a sample-barcoded 5' primer, a second PCR ran about 6 to 11 cycles. Via MiXCR, TCRdb re-called the 5' RACE reads, giving one row per CDR3 protein. Altogether 500,000 to 700,000 distinct CDR3 sequences are present, approximately 30% being singletons, with the ten largest covering around a sixth. The specimen sequenced was blood. All receptors derive from a woman of 80 years or more in good health.

The rearrangement uses TRBV7-3 and TRBJ1-6, with D unclear. V lost 4 bases, J lost 4 bases, and 8 bases lay in between. Germline lookup yields CDR1 SGHTA and CDR2 FQGTGA. The CDR3 consists of 14 residues. CDR3 sequence reads: CASSSGEYNSPLHF. DNA of the CDR3: TGTGCCAGCAGCTCCGGGGAATATAATTCACCCCTCCACTTT.

There are many counts of this clonotype. V gene TRBV6-6 combines with J gene TRBJ1-2; D call uncertain. V dropped 5 bases and J dropped 5 bases, with 18 bases sitting between them. Germline V gene sequence: CDR1 MNHNY, CDR2 SVGAGI (reference sequence). The CDR3 contains 15 residues. DNA of the CDR3: TGTGCCAGCAGTGACCCCGTAGGAGGACGATATGGCTACACCTTC. This encodes CASSDPVGGRYGYTF.

This clonotype was picked up many times. V gene TRBV5-1 combines with J gene TRBJ2-1; 10 bases map to TRBD1. With V trimmed by 2 bases and J by 12 bases, 5 bases remained unmatched. Germline lookup yields CDR1 SGHRS and CDR2 YFSETQ. The CDR3 has 13 amino acids. The CDR3 coding sequence is TGCGCCAGCAGCTTTGACCGGGACAGGGGGCAGTTCTTC. This translates into CASSFDRDRGQFF.

This clonotype was counted many times. This chain links TRBV5-1 with TRBJ2-1, with 10 bases identical to TRBD2. Losses at the gene ends were 0 bases for V and 3 bases for J; bases not matched to a gene: 3. This CDR3 comprises 16 residues. Germline V gene data show CDR1 as SGHRS and CDR2 as YFSETQ. In nucleotides, the CDR3 is TGCGCCAGCAGCTTGGATGTAGCGGGGGGCTACAATGAGCAGTTCTTC. This translates into CASSLDVAGGYNEQFF.